Each of the 24 T cell receptor beta chains below was sequenced from the same sample in a study of radiation and T cells in renal cell carcinoma. As to time point: blood 2 weeks post-SBRT. The treatment here: 15 Gy SBRT to primary tumor, nephrectomy 4 weeks later. Profiled with immunoSEQ multiplex PCR; TCRdb holds only in-frame clones, not every one. The sample shows just under 80,000 clones, approximately 86% of them seen only once. The sequencing here drew on blood, taken from a patient whose treatment included radiotherapy and nephrectomy. The receptor set was obtained from a woman aged 45-65 years with renal cell carcinoma.

V gene TRBV7-2 combines with J gene TRBJ1-5; D gene ambiguous. The V and J ends lost 1 base and 7 bases respectively, with 8 bases between them. In germline, CDR1 is SGHTA, CDR2 FQGNSA. The CDR3 has 13 residues. The CDR3 bases are TGTGCCAGCAGCTTAGTCCACCGGCAGCCCCAGCATTTT. Protein sequence: CASSLVHRQPQHF.

This clone was seen a few times. The chain uses TRBV6-6 and TRBJ1-1; unclear D gene. This CDR3 contains 13 residues. CDR1 is MNHNY, CDR2 SVGAGI, per germline (reference sequence). The ends were cut back, 6 bases at V and 4 bases at J, with 12 bases in the middle. The CDR3: CASSPLSGTEAFF. CDR3 DNA sequence: TGTGCCAGCAGCCCCTTATCTGGCACTGAAGCTTTCTTT.

The chain carries TRBV4-3 and TRBJ2-7; a weak D match, TRBD1 (6 bases). There are 16 residues in the CDR3. Germline V CDR1 and CDR2: LGHNA, YSLEER. The V end was cut by 0 bases, the J end by 1 base, with 13 bases between. The CDR3 protein is CASSQDGRGISYEQYF. For the CDR3, the DNA is TGCGCCAGCAGCCAAGATGGCAGGGGTATTTCCTACGAGCAGTACTTC.

The V gene is TRBV11-2, the J gene TRBJ1-2; a weak D match, TRBD1 (6 bases). Between the trimmed V and J ends, which lost 5 bases and 5 bases, there was a span of 15 bases. Germline V gene data show CDR1 as SGHAT and CDR2 as FQNNGV. This CDR3 contains 14 residues. CDR3 amino acids: CASSIQTGSYGYTF. The CDR3 DNA is TGTGCCAGCAGCATACAGACAGGCTCATATGGCTACACCTTC. Complete variable domain (other parts from reference TRBV11-2 and TRBJ1-2): EAGVAQSPRYKIIEKRQSVAFWCNPISGHATLYWYQQILGQGPKLLIQFQNNGVVDDSQLPKDRFSAERLKGVDSTLKIQPAKLEDSAVYLCASSIQTGSYGYTFGSGTRLTVV.

The rearrangement links TRBV6-6 to TRBJ2-7; TRBD2 matches at 8 bases. V was clipped by 5 bases and J by 2 bases; unmatched bases: 8. This CDR3 comprises 15 residues. The germline CDR1 and CDR2 sequences are MNHNY and SVGAGI (reference sequence). DNA of the CDR3: TGTGCCAGCAGTCCTCGACTAGCGCCTACCTACGAGCAGTACTTC. Protein sequence: CASSPRLAPTYEQYF.

This chain's CDR3 is CASRRQGVSYEQYF. In nucleotides, the CDR3 is TGTGCCAGCAGGAGACAGGGGGTATCCTACGAGCAGTACTTC. The chain has TRBV28 and TRBJ2-7; 9 positions match TRBD1. The CDR3 extends over 14 amino acids. The V gene end was trimmed by 6 bases and the J gene end by 1 base; junction bases not matched to a gene: 4. The germline V gene has CDR1 MDHEN and CDR2 SYDVKM.

To note about this clone: Other DNA sequences in this sample translate to the same CDR3. J is TRBJ1-2 and V is TRBV19, with 10 bases aligning to TRBD1. CDR3 length: 13 amino acids. The V segment lost 4 bases and the J segment 6 bases; nucleotides outside the gene matches: 2. CDR1 and CDR2 from the germline V gene are LNHDA and SQIVND (reference sequence). CDR3 protein: CASSTTGGDGYTF. The CDR3 DNA reads TGTGCCAGTAGTACGACAGGGGGCGATGGCTACACCTTC.

CDR3 sequence: CASSQRVAKNIQYF. The CDR3 bases are TGTGCCAGCAGCCAGAGGGTAGCCAAAAACATTCAGTACTTC. This sequence joins TRBV7-2 and TRBJ2-4, with D possibly matching TRBD2 (5 bases). The CDR3 contains 14 residues. Trimming stripped 5 bases from V and 0 bases from J, with 8 bases between. Germline V gene lookup returns CDR1 SGHTA and CDR2 FQGNSA.

The rearrangement joins TRBV4-1 to TRBJ2-7; 8 nucleotides align to TRBD1. The CDR3 is made up of 14 amino acids. The J segment lost 3 bases and the V segment lost 4 bases, leaving 5 bases of the junction unmatched. Germline loops: CDR1 MGHRA, CDR2 YSYEKL. CDR3 sequence reads: CASSPPDRVYEQYF. The CDR3 DNA reads as TGCGCCAGCAGCCCTCCGGACAGGGTCTACGAGCAGTACTTC.

This chain joins TRBV7-9 and TRBJ2-3, with a tentative D call TRBD1 (6 bases). Germline CDR1 reads SEHNR; CDR2 reads FQNEAQ (reference sequence). CDR3 length equals 14 residues. V lost 6 bases and J 0 bases, leaving 10 bases between the germline ends. The CDR3: CASSLRGSTDTQYF. CDR3 coding DNA: TGTGCCAGCAGTTTGAGGGGGAGCACAGATACGCAGTATTTT.

This clone has only one observation. The rearrangement joins TRBV10-3 to TRBJ2-2, with D possibly being TRBD1 (6 bases). Germline values: CDR1 ENHRY, CDR2 SYGVKD. The CDR3 is 14 amino acids. With 3 bases removed from V and 6 bases from J, the gap between germline ends came to 11 bases. This chain's CDR3 is CAISDTGQSGELFF. CDR3 nucleotides: TGTGCCATCAGTGATACTGGACAGTCCGGGGAGCTGTTTTTT.

CDR3 region: CASRGISNQPQHF. Written as DNA, the CDR3 is TGTGCCAGTCGGGGAATTAGCAATCAGCCCCAGCATTTT. The rearrangement uses TRBV28 and TRBJ1-5; no clear D. Trimming shortened V by 9 bases and J by 0 bases, and 9 bases separated the two germline ends. The germline CDR1 and CDR2 sequences are MDHEN and SYDVKM. The CDR3 length is 13 residues.

The chain has TRBV11-2 and TRBJ1-3, with a tentative D call TRBD1 (5 bases). The germline V gene encodes CDR1 SGHAT and CDR2 FQNNGV. Trimming pared 5 bases from V and 0 bases from J, leaving 14 bases between. This CDR3 comprises 16 residues. In DNA, the CDR3 is TGTGCCAGCAGCCGGGCCGGGGCCAACTCTGGAAACACCATATATTTT. This translates into CASSRAGANSGNTIYF. Together with reference TRBV11-2 and TRBJ1-3, the CDR3 gives the full variable domain: EAGVAQSPRYKIIEKRQSVAFWCNPISGHATLYWYQQILGQGPKLLIQFQNNGVVDDSQLPKDRFSAERLKGVDSTLKIQPAKLEDSAVYLCASSRAGANSGNTIYFGEGSWLTVV.

This chain links TRBV9 with TRBJ2-2, with 9 bases fitting TRBD1. The CDR3 has 17 residues. Germline values: CDR1 SGDLS, CDR2 YYNGEE. The V segment lost 4 bases and the J segment 1 base; nucleotides outside the gene matches: 8. CDR3 nucleotide sequence: TGTGCCAGCAGCACGAGTTACAGGGGGCGGAACACCGGGGAGCTGTTTTTT. This sequence encodes CASSTSYRGRNTGELFF.

The chain uses TRBV19 and TRBJ1-2, with 10 bases identical to TRBD1. Germline V gives CDR1 LNHDA, CDR2 SQIVND (reference sequence). The CDR3 totals 15 residues. The V gene end was trimmed by 7 bases and the J gene end by 6 bases; junction bases not matched to a gene: 11. The CDR3 loop is CASNTQRTGGDGYTF. The CDR3 DNA reads as TGTGCCAGTAATACCCAACGGACAGGGGGAGATGGCTACACCTTC.

This sequence joins TRBV5-1 and TRBJ2-1; 7 bases are shared with TRBD2. This CDR3 comprises 15 residues. V lost 0 bases, J lost 5 bases, and 5 bases stayed unmatched. The germline V gene encodes CDR1 SGHRS and CDR2 YFSETQ. The CDR3 DNA is TGCGCCAGCAGCTTGGAGAGCGGGAACAACAATGAGCAGTTCTTC. It specifies CASSLESGNNNEQFF.

J is TRBJ2-7 and V is TRBV2; TRBD2 might be the D (5 bases). Germline values: CDR1 SNHLY, CDR2 FYNNEI. The CDR3 runs to 14 residues. Trimming left V 8 bases short and J 4 bases short, with 18 bases between. In nucleotides, the CDR3 is TGTGCCAGCCGGTACGCTGGCAGCGGATACGAGCAGTACTTC. It encodes CASRYAGSGYEQYF.

This sequence joins TRBV27 and TRBJ2-3; D ambiguous. Deletions cut 5 bases from V and 7 bases from J, with 13 bases between. The CDR3 has 13 residues. Per germline, CDR1 MNHEY and CDR2 SMNVEV (reference sequence). The CDR3 loop reads CASSPRFRNTQYF. CDR3 coding DNA: TGTGCCAGCAGTCCCCGCTTTCGAAATACGCAGTATTTT.

V gene TRBV7-2 combines with J gene TRBJ2-5; 7 bases align to TRBD2. CDR3 size: 14 residues. The J segment lost 2 bases and the V segment lost 5 bases, leaving 5 bases of the junction unmatched. Per germline, CDR1 SGHTA and CDR2 FQGNSA. CDR3 sequence (DNA): TGTGCCAGCAGCGTGAGCGGGATACAAGAGACCCAGTACTTC. This gives the protein CASSVSGIQETQYF.

The J gene is TRBJ1-5, the V gene TRBV6-1; D uncertain. In germline, CDR1 is MNHNS, CDR2 SASEGT. V gave up 0 bases and J gave up 6 bases, with 6 bases separating them. This CDR3 is built from 13 residues. The CDR3 nucleotides read TGTGCCAGCAGTGAAGCTGGGCCTCAGCCCCAGCATTTT. Encoded protein: CASSEAGPQPQHF.

The gene calls are TRBV13 and TRBJ1-5; perhaps TRBD1 as D (6 bases). V lost 7 bases and J 0 bases, leaving 10 bases between the germline ends. The germline V gene has CDR1 PRHDT and CDR2 FYEKMQ (reference sequence). The CDR3 has 14 residues. CDR3 DNA: TGTGCCAGCAACTACAGGGATAGCAATCAGCCCCAGCATTTT. The encoded protein is CASNYRDSNQPQHF. The full variable domain, its missing parts supplied by reference TRBV13 and TRBJ1-5, is AAGVIQSPRHLIKEKRETATLKCYPIPRHDTVYWYQQGPGQDPQFLISFYEKMQSDKGSIPDRFSAQQFSDYHSELNMSSLELGDSALYFCASNYRDSNQPQHFGDGTRLSIL.

This rearrangement joins TRBV9 to TRBJ1-1; perhaps TRBD1 as D (6 bases). V was shortened by 3 bases and J by 1 base, with 13 bases between the two germline ends. Germline values: CDR1 SGDLS, CDR2 YYNGEE. The CDR3 runs 15 residues. As DNA, the CDR3 is TGTGCCAGCAGCGCCGAAGGGGGGCGGAACACTGAAGCTTTCTTT. Translating it yields CASSAEGGRNTEAFF.

The chain joins TRBV7-2 to TRBJ2-7; D is perhaps TRBD1 or TRBD2 (6 bases each). Germline assignment: CDR1 SGHTA and CDR2 FQGNSA. V gave up 5 bases and J gave up 5 bases, with 19 bases separating them. The CDR3 totals 15 residues. The CDR3 nucleotides are TGTGCCAGCAGCCGAAATCGAGGGGGGACCGACGAGCAGTACTTC. Protein: CASSRNRGGTDEQYF.

The rearrangement links TRBV5-4 to TRBJ2-3, with D possibly being TRBD2 (5 bases). Germline-derived CDR1 and CDR2 are SGHNT and YYREEE (reference sequence). V lost 4 bases to trimming and J lost 6 bases, with 18 bases between them. The CDR3 is 15 amino acids. The CDR3 sequence is CASSPKNGVEDTQYF. The CDR3 DNA sequence: TGTGCCAGCAGCCCGAAAAACGGGGTGGAGGATACGCAGTATTTT. Complete variable domain (other parts from reference TRBV5-4 and TRBJ2-3): ETGVTQSPTHLIKTRGQQVTLRCSSQSGHNTVSWYQQALGQGPQFIFQYYREEENGRGNFPPRFSGLQFPNYSSELNVNALELDDSALYLCASSPKNGVEDTQYFGPGTRLTVL.